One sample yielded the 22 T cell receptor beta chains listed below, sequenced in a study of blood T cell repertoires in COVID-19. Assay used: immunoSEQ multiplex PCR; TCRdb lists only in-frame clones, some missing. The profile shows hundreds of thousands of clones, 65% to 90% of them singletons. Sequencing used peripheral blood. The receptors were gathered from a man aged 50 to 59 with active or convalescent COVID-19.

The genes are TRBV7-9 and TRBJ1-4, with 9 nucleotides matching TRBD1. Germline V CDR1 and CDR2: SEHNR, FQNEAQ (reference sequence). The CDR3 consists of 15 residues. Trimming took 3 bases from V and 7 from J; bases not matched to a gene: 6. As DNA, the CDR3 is TGTGCCAGCAGCTTGACAGGGGGAGACGGTGAAAAACTGTTTTTT. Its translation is CASSLTGGDGEKLFF. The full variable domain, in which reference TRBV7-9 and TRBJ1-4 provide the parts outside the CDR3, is DTGVSQNPRHKITKRGQNVTFRCDPISEHNRLYWYRQTLGQGPEFLTYFQNEAQLEKSRLLSDRFSAERPKGSFSTLEIQRTEQGDSAMYLCASSLTGGDGEKLFFGSGTQLSVL.

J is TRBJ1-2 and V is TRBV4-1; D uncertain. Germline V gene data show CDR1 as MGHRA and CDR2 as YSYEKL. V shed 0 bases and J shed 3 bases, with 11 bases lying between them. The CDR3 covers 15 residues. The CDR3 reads CASSQDEGRDYGYTF. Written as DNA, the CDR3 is TGCGCCAGCAGCCAAGATGAGGGAAGGGACTATGGCTACACCTTC.

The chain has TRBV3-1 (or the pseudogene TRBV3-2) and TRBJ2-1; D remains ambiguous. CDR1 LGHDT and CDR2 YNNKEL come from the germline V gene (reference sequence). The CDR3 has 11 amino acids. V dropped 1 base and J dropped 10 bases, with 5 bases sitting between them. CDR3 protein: CASSQGGEQFF. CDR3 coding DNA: TGTGCCAGCAGCCAAGGCGGAGAGCAGTTCTTC.

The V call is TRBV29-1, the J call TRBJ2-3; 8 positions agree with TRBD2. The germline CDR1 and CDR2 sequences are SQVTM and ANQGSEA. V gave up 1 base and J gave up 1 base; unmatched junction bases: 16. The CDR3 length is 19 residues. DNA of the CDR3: TGCAGCGTTGAAGCCCCCCCGGGGGGGGTAGGGTTTGGCACAGATACGCAGTATTTT. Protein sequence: CSVEAPPGGVGFGTDTQYF.

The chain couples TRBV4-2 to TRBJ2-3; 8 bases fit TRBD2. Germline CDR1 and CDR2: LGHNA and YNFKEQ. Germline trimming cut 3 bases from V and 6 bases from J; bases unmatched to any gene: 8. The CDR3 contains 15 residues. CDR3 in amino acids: CASSQTETGGDTQYF. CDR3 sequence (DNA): TGTGCCAGCAGCCAGACCGAGACGGGGGGGGATACGCAGTATTTT.

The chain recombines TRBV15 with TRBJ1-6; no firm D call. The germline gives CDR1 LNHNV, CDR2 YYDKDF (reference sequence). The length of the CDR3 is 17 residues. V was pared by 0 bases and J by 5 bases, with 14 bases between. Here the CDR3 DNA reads TGTGCCACCAGCAGAGATATCCAGGCGACGGATAATTCACCCCTCCACTTT. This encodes CATSRDIQATDNSPLHF.

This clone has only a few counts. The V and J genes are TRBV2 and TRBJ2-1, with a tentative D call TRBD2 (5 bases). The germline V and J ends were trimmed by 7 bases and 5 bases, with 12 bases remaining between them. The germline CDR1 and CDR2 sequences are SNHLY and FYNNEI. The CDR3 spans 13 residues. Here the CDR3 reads CASTEGQNNEQFF. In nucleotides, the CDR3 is TGTGCCAGCACCGAGGGCCAGAACAATGAGCAGTTCTTC.

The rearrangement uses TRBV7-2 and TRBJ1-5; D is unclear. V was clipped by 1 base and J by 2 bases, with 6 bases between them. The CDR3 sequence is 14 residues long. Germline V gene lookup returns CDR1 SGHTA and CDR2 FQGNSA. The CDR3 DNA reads TGTGCCAGCAGCTTAGTGGAGGGCAATCAGCCCCAGCATTTT. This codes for CASSLVEGNQPQHF.

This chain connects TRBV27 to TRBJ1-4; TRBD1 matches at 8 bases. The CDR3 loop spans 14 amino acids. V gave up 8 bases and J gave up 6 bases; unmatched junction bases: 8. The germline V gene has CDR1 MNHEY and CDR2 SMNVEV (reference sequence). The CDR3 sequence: CASGGDRGYEKLFF. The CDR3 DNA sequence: TGTGCCAGCGGGGGAGACAGGGGCTATGAAAAACTGTTTTTT.

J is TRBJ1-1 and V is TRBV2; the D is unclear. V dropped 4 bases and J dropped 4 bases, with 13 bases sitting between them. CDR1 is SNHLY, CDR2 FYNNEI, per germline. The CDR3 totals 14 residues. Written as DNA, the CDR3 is TGTGCCAGCAGTGTTGCGGTTTTGGGCACTGAAGCTTTCTTT. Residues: CASSVAVLGTEAFF.

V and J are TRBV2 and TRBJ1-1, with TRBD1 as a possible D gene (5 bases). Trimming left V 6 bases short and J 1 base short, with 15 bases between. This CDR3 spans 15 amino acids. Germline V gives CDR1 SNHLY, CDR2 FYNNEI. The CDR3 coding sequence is TGTGCCAGCAGCGCCCGCGGGGGGGGGAACACTGAAGCTTTCTTT. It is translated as CASSARGGGNTEAFF.

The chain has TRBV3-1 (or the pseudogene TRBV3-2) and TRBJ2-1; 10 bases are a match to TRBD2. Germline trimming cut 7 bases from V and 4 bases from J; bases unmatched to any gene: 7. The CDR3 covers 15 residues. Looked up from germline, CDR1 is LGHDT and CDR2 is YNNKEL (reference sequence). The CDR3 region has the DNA TGTGCCAGCACCACGGGGACTAGCGTGTACAATGAGCAGTTCTTC. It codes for CASTTGTSVYNEQFF.

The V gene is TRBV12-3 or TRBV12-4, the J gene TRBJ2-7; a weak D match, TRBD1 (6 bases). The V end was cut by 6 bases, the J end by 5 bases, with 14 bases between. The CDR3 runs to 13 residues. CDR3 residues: CASSLWGRDEQYF. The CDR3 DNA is TGTGCCAGCAGCCTATGGGGGCGGGACGAGCAGTACTTC.

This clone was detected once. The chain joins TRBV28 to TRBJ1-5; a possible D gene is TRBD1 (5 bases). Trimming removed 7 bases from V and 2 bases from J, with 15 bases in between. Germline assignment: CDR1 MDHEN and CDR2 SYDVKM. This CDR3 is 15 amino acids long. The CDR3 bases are TGTGCCAGCAAGCCAGGGTTGTGGGGCAATCAGCCCCAGCATTTT. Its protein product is CASKPGLWGNQPQHF.

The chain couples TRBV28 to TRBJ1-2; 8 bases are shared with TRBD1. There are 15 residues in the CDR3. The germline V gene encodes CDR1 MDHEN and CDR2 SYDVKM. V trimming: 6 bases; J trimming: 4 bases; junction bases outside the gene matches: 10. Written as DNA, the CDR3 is TGTGCCAGCAGGTTGGTGCAGGGGGCCGGCTATGGCTACACCTTC. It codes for CASRLVQGAGYGYTF.

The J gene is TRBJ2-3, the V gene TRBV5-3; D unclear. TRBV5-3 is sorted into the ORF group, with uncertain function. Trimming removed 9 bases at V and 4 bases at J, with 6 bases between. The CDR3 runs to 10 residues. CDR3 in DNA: TGTGCCATCCTCGCAGATACGCAGTATTTT. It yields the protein CAILADTQYF.

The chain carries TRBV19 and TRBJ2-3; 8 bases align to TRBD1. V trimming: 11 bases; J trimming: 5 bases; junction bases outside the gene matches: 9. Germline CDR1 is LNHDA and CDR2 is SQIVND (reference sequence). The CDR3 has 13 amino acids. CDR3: CAPMTGEEDTQYF. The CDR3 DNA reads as TGTGCCCCGATGACAGGGGAGGAAGATACGCAGTATTTT.

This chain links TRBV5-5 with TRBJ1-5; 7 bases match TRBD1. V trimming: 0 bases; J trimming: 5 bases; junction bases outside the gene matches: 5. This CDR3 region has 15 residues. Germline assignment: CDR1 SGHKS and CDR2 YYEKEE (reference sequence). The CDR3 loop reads CASSLAPTGDQPQHF. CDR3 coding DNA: TGTGCCAGCAGCTTGGCTCCCACAGGGGATCAGCCCCAGCATTTT.

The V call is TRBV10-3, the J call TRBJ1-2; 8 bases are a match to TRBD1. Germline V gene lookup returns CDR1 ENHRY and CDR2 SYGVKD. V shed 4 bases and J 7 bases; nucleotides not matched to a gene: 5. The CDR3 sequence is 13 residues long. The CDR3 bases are TGTGCCATCAGTGTACAGGACAGGGCTGGCTACACCTTC. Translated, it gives CAISVQDRAGYTF.

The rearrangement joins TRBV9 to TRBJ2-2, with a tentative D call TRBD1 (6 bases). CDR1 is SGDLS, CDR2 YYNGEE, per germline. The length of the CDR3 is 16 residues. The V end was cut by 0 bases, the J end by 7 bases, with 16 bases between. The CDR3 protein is CASSVGPRGYHGELFF. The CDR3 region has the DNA TGTGCCAGCAGCGTAGGTCCCAGGGGATATCACGGGGAGCTGTTTTTT.

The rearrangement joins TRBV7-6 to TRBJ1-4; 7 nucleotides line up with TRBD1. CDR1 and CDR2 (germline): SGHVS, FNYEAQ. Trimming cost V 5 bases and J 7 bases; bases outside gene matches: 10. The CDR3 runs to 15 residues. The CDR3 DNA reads TGTGCCAGCAGCCAAACAGGGGATAGGTTTGAAAAACTGTTTTTT. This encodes CASSQTGDRFEKLFF.

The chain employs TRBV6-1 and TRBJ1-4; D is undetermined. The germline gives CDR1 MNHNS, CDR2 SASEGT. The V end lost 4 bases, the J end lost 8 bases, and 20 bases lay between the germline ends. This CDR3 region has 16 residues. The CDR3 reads CASSGRVSGGREKLFF. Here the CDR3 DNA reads TGTGCCAGCAGTGGTCGAGTGAGCGGAGGTCGGGAAAAACTGTTTTTT.